This T cell receptor (beta chain) was recovered during a study of cytomegalovirus exposure and HLA in healthy donors. At the level of the study: About 80 million unique TCRs from HLA-typed donors were held in an early data release.

General study findings and limits: One variant, a missense change in DCLRE1C, was linked in a later analysis to TCR beta V- and J-gene trimming. Reported findings show TCR beta sequences accurately forecast HLA-A and HLA-B alleles in most subjects.

A word on this clone: The antigen is undetermined.

Primers included in the PCR were 60 Vbeta and 13 Jbeta primers. Profiled with immunoSEQ multiplex PCR; TCRdb holds only in-frame clones, not every one. The sample contains 170,000 or so clones, roughly 80% of which appear only once. Unmatched junction bases numbered 12, after V lost 2 bases and J lost 5 bases. The CDR3 spans 18 residues. Germline CDR1 and CDR2: SGHTA and FQGNSA. V gene TRBV7-2 combines with J gene TRBJ2-5; 12 nucleotides align to TRBD2. The sample was PBMCs. The receptor comes from a man between 50 and 59 years old in good health and CMV-seronegative. In DNA form, the CDR3 reads TGTGCCAGCAGCTTAAATCGGGGACTAGCGGGCCGACGGGAGACCCAGTACTTC. Residues: CASSLNRGLAGRRETQYF.